The sequence of this T cell receptor beta chain was determined in a study of cytotoxic CD8 clonotypes in ibrutinib-treated CLL. Generated by immunoSEQ multiplex PCR, the TCRdb table keeps only in-frame clones and is missing some. This table holds approximately 350,000 clones, about 64% found once. Germline trimming cut 0 bases from V and 2 bases from J; bases unmatched to any gene: 0. The CDR3 is 14 residues long. Looked up from germline, CDR1 is SGDLS and CDR2 is YYNGEE. The chain recombines TRBV9 with TRBJ2-7; 9 bases are a match to TRBD2. This clonotype originated in a human donor with chronic lymphocytic leukemia. Sample: PBMCs, taken after 36 months of ibrutinib treatment. The CDR3 sequence: CASSVGGRAYEQYF. As DNA, the CDR3 is TGTGCCAGCAGCGTAGGCGGGAGGGCCTACGAGCAGTACTTC.